The source of this T cell receptor beta chain is a study of CD8 T cells in Susac syndrome. Findings of the study overall: Only a relatively small number of individuals were included in the TCR sequencing and HLA analysis.

Losses at the gene ends were 3 bases for V and 5 bases for J; bases not matched to a gene: 2. The CDR3 extends over 13 amino acids. CDR1 is DFQATT, CDR2 SNEGSKA, per germline (reference sequence). In regard to this clonotype: What it binds is not known.

RNA in amounts of roughly 0.5 to 1 ug was reverse transcribed with random hexamers. Via MiXCR, TCRdb re-called the immunoSEQ multiplex PCR reads, giving one row per CDR3 protein. This repertoire shows under 200,000 distinct CDR3 sequences, over 85% found once; its top ten account for 0.13% to 0.15%. This clonotype originated in a human donor in good health. This sequence joins TRBV20-1 and TRBJ2-1, with 9 nucleotides matching TRBD1. The material sequenced was CD4+ T cells from PBMCs. CDR3 amino acids: CSARGQGNNEQFF. The DNA for the CDR3 is TGCAGTGCTAGGGGACAGGGAAACAATGAGCAGTTCTTC.